A selection of T cell receptor beta chains follows, all from one sample in a study of T cell repertoires in cytomegalovirus infection. TCRdb reprocessed the reads with MiXCR, giving one entry per CDR3 protein. The sample contains some 300,000 distinct CDR3 sequences, around 9.1% of which appear only once. Sequencing input: PBMCs. The receptor source for this set is a human donor in good health (CMV status not recorded). Some clones in this sample may be carry-over from other donors' samples. CDR3s include the opening cysteine and the closing phenylalanine or tryptophan. D genes are given only for firm matches.

TRBJ1-5 TRBV7-2 NA CASGQNHQPQHF
TRBJ1-3 TRBV20-1 NA CSAGEGTGNTIYF
TRBJ1-4 TRBV29-1 NA CSVLSRGSNEKLFF
TRBJ1-1 TRBV29-1 NA CSVAMGGSLRSTEAFF
TRBJ1-4 TRBV20-1 NA CSARGRLYRATNEKLFF
TRBJ1-3 TRBV6-5 TRBD1 CASSSGGYSRNTIYF
TRBJ2-5 TRBV20-1 TRBD2 CSARDVASGGLQETQYF
TRBJ1-6 TRBV7-9 NA CASSLGGDNSPLHF
TRBJ1-2 TRBV6-1 TRBD1 CASSELLPGQGYGYTF
TRBJ1-4 TRBV7-9 NA CASSLEGWRANEKLFF
TRBJ2-1 TRBV11-3 TRBD2 CASPFRSSGELAGGNNEQFF
TRBJ2-5 TRBV2 NA CASSREETQYF
TRBJ2-1 TRBV4-1 NA CASSHPGTYNEQFF
TRBJ2-2 TRBV24-1 TRBD1 CATRGQGAMNTGELFF
TRBJ2-1 TRBV12-3/TRBV12-4 NA CASSFGGGLGNEQFF
TRBJ1-5 TRBV4-1 NA CASSQVSREGQPQHF
TRBJ1-2 TRBV7-2 TRBD1 CASSLGQGWNYGYTF
TRBJ2-1 TRBV6-2/TRBV6-3 NA CASSYSMRGNEQFF
TRBJ1-5 TRBV7-2 NA CASSLVGRFGGGQPQHF
TRBJ1-1 TRBV14 NA CASSQLGQVIEAFF
TRBJ2-1 TRBV7-2 TRBD2 CASRLAGGQYNEQFF
TRBJ2-1 TRBV20-1 NA CSASDRNNEQFF
TRBJ1-1 TRBV11-2 TRBD1 CASSSWDRGLNTEAFF
TRBJ2-7 TRBV6-6 NA CASSYSQQAPLSYEQYF
TRBJ1-2 TRBV7-2 NA CASSLMSLGADGYTF
TRBJ1-2 TRBV6-5 NA CASSYPGGGSYGYTF
TRBJ2-3 TRBV7-6 NA CASSLWGGLTDTQYF
TRBJ1-1 TRBV28 NA CASSFQLNTEAFF
TRBJ1-4 TRBV4-3 NA CASSQGSNKFVEKLFF
TRBJ2-7 TRBV7-9 NA CASSLAVGGQTYEQYF
TRBJ1-1 TRBV7-2 TRBD1 CASRPTGGRSNTEAFF
TRBJ2-5 TRBV20-1 NA CSASPQETQYF
TRBJ1-1 TRBV6-1 NA CASSSAGTMNTEAFF
TRBJ1-6 TRBV6-5 NA CASSDTGYSYNSPLHF
TRBJ2-5 TRBV25-1 NA CASSESGFQETQYF
TRBJ1-6 TRBV27 NA CASSFGDNYNSPLHF
TRBJ1-1 TRBV7-3 NA CASSLDGGRNTEAFF